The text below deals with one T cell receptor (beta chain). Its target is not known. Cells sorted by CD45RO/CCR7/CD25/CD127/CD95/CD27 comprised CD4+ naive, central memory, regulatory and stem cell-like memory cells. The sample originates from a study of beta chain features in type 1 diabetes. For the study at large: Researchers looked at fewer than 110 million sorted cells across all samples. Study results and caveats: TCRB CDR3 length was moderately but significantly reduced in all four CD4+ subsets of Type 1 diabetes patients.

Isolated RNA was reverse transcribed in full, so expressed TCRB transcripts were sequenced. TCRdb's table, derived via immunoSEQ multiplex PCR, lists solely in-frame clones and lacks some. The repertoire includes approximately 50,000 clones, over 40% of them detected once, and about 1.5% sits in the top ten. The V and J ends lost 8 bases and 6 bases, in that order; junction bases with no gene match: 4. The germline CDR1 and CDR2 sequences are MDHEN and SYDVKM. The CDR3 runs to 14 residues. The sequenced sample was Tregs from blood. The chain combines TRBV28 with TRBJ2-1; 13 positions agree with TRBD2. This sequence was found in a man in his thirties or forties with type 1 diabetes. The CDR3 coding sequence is TGTGCCAGCCAAACTAGCGGGAGGGCCAATGAGCAGTTCTTC. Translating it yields CASQTSGRANEQFF.